Below, 20 T cell receptor beta chains from the same sample are listed, as sequenced in a study of Tregs in tolerant kidney transplant recipients. Some clones are missing from TCRdb's copy, which holds only in-frame ones; the method was immunoSEQ multiplex PCR. The repertoire consists of about 78,000 clones, with under 95% occurring once and the leading ten covering about 0.3%. The material sequenced was Tregs from blood, taken before the transplant. The receptors here all came from a human donor who received a combined kidney and bone marrow transplant.

This chain uses TRBV11-3 with TRBJ2-5; D may be TRBD2 (5 bases). The CDR3 is made up of 13 amino acids. Germline assignment: CDR1 SGHNT and CDR2 YENEEA. Deletions cut 5 bases from V and 5 bases from J, with 12 bases between. Here the CDR3 reads CASSPFGEETQYF. The CDR3 DNA is TGTGCCAGCAGCCCCTTTGGGGAGGAGACCCAGTACTTC.

By sample fraction, this clone is medium-sized (0.01 to 0.1%). The rearrangement uses TRBV5-1 and TRBJ2-2; D is perhaps TRBD2 (5 bases). V lost 4 bases to trimming and J lost 4 bases, with 11 bases between them. Per the germline V gene, CDR1 is SGHRS and CDR2 is YFSETQ. The CDR3 consists of 14 residues. For the CDR3, the DNA is TGCGCCAGCAGCACGGGGTGGGGCACCGGGGAGCTGTTTTTT. It yields the protein CASSTGWGTGELFF.

This clone has only one observation. The CDR3 loop reads CATLSTVNTEAFF. The CDR3 coding sequence is TGTGCCACCCTTTCGACAGTCAACACTGAAGCTTTCTTT. This chain connects TRBV28 to TRBJ1-1, with D perhaps TRBD1 (5 bases). The V end lost 10 bases, the J end lost 2 bases, and 14 bases lay between the germline ends. The CDR3 covers 13 residues. CDR1 is MDHEN, CDR2 SYDVKM, per germline.

This chain joins TRBV10-3 and TRBJ2-3; TRBD1 might be the D (5 bases). V shed 2 bases and J shed 4 bases, with 7 bases lying between them. The CDR3 sequence is 13 residues long. Looked up from germline, CDR1 is ENHRY and CDR2 is SYGVKD. The CDR3 sequence: CAISEGASDTQYF. DNA of the CDR3: TGTGCCATCAGTGAGGGGGCGTCAGATACGCAGTATTTT.

The rearrangement uses TRBV11-2 and TRBJ1-2; 10 bases are shared with TRBD1. Trimming removed 4 bases from V and 4 bases from J; junction bases left unmatched: 6. Germline V gene sequence: CDR1 SGHAT, CDR2 FQNNGV. The CDR3 consists of 15 residues. The CDR3 DNA sequence: TGTGCCAGCAGCTCCCGGGACAGGGGCTCCTATGGCTACACCTTC. Translating it yields CASSSRDRGSYGYTF. Looking up the rest from reference TRBV11-2 and TRBJ1-2 gives the full variable domain: EAGVAQSPRYKIIEKRQSVAFWCNPISGHATLYWYQQILGQGPKLLIQFQNNGVVDDSQLPKDRFSAERLKGVDSTLKIQPAKLEDSAVYLCASSSRDRGSYGYTFGSGTRLTVV.

This chain joins TRBV28 and TRBJ1-1; D ambiguous. Trimming shortened V by 6 bases and J by 0 bases, and 5 bases separated the two germline ends. The CDR3 has 12 residues. Germline V CDR1 and CDR2: MDHEN, SYDVKM. The CDR3 DNA sequence: TGTGCCAGCAGGCTCCTGAACACTGAAGCTTTCTTT. Its translation: CASRLLNTEAFF.

This chain links TRBV25-1 with TRBJ2-7; D is ambiguous. Germline V gives CDR1 MGHDK, CDR2 SYGVNS. The CDR3 spans 10 residues. The V end was cut by 4 bases, the J end by 5 bases, with 3 bases between. The CDR3 DNA sequence: TGTGCCAGCAGTGTTAACGAGCAGTACTTC. Translation gives CASSVNEQYF.

The rearrangement uses TRBV28 and TRBJ2-3, with D unresolved. The CDR3 spans 14 residues. Germline CDR1 and CDR2: MDHEN and SYDVKM. Trimming pared 4 bases from V and 8 bases from J, leaving 16 bases between. The CDR3 loop reads CASSSAGTLSTQYF. The CDR3 DNA follows: TGTGCCAGCAGTTCGGCAGGCACCCTATCTACGCAGTATTTT.

This clone was counted a single time. V is TRBV11-2 and J is TRBJ2-7, with 10 bases fitting TRBD2. J was trimmed by 11 bases and V by 5 bases; bases with no gene match: 3. Germline CDR1 and CDR2: SGHAT and FQNNGV. The CDR3 totals 11 residues. The DNA for the CDR3 is TGTGCCAGCAGCGCTAGCGGGAGTAAGTACTTC. This sequence encodes CASSASGSKYF. Complete variable domain (other parts from reference TRBV11-2 and TRBJ2-7): EAGVAQSPRYKIIEKRQSVAFWCNPISGHATLYWYQQILGQGPKLLIQFQNNGVVDDSQLPKDRFSAERLKGVDSTLKIQPAKLEDSAVYLCASSASGSKYFGPGTRLTVT.

The chain carries TRBV5-1 and TRBJ2-3; 11 bases map to TRBD2. The CDR3 is made up of 14 amino acids. The V gene end was trimmed by 2 bases and the J gene end by 4 bases; junction bases not matched to a gene: 0. From germline, CDR1 is SGHRS and CDR2 YFSETQ. The CDR3 is CASSLLAGADTQYF. As DNA, the CDR3 is TGCGCCAGCAGCTTACTAGCGGGAGCAGATACGCAGTATTTT.

The rearrangement links TRBV4-1 to TRBJ2-3, with 14 bases lining up with TRBD2. Looked up from germline, CDR1 is MGHRA and CDR2 is YSYEKL. The CDR3 has 19 residues. J was trimmed by 8 bases and V by 11 bases; bases with no gene match: 24. The CDR3 loop reads CASRGRLAGGLDADGTQYF. The CDR3 DNA follows: TGCGCCTCCCGGGGGAGACTAGCGGGAGGGTTAGACGCCGATGGTACGCAGTATTTT.

The rearrangement uses TRBV18 and TRBJ2-7; D is unclear. V dropped 3 bases and J dropped 4 bases, with 10 bases sitting between them. Germline CDR1 and CDR2: KGHSH and LQKENI. CDR3 length equals 13 residues. The CDR3 reads CASSPNPAYEQYF. CDR3 in DNA: TGTGCCAGCTCACCGAATCCGGCTTACGAGCAGTACTTC. Full variable domain (remainder filled in from reference TRBV18 and TRBJ2-7): NAGVMQNPRHLVRRRGQEARLRCSPMKGHSHVYWYRQLPEEGLKFMVYLQKENIIDESGMPKERFSAEFPKEGPSILRIQQVVRGDSAAYFCASSPNPAYEQYFGPGTRLTVT.

The chain carries TRBV19 and TRBJ1-5; 7 nucleotides line up with TRBD1. This CDR3 region has 18 residues. The V gene end was trimmed by 7 bases and the J gene end by 4 bases; junction bases not matched to a gene: 19. Germline values: CDR1 LNHDA, CDR2 SQIVND (reference sequence). CDR3 loop: CASKGGQAGDMRNQPQHF. In DNA, the CDR3 is TGTGCCAGTAAAGGCGGACAGGCGGGGGATATGAGAAATCAGCCCCAGCATTTT.

A single count supports this clone. This rearrangement joins TRBV4-2 to TRBJ2-7; the match to TRBD1 covers 7 bases. J lost 6 bases, V lost 0 bases, and 14 bases had no gene match. Germline values: CDR1 LGHNA, CDR2 YNFKEQ. CDR3 length: 17 residues. The chain's CDR3 is CASSQDRGRGPTVEQYF. CDR3 coding DNA: TGTGCCAGCAGCCAAGATAGGGGAAGGGGGCCCACGGTCGAGCAGTACTTC.

This chain joins TRBV27 and TRBJ2-5, with D perhaps given as TRBD1 or TRBD2 (6 bases each). Deletions cut 7 bases from V and 0 bases from J, with 9 bases between. The CDR3 is 13 amino acids. Germline V lookup: CDR1 MNHEY, CDR2 SMNVEV (reference sequence). The CDR3 region has the DNA TGTGCCAGCACGGGGGCAGACCAAGAGACCCAGTACTTC. Encoded protein: CASTGADQETQYF.

The chain is built from TRBV2 and TRBJ2-7; 7 bases fit TRBD2. V lost 6 bases and J lost 0; bases outside the gene matches: 14. The CDR3 extends over 17 amino acids. Germline loops: CDR1 SNHLY, CDR2 FYNNEI. The CDR3 DNA reads as TGTGCCAGCAGCCGCGGTAGGTTAGCGGGCGTCTCCTACGAGCAGTACTTC. Translation gives CASSRGRLAGVSYEQYF.

This chain links TRBV5-5 with TRBJ2-6, with no clear D. The length of the CDR3 is 15 residues. V gave up 0 bases and J gave up 5 bases, with 9 bases separating them. Germline V CDR1 and CDR2: SGHKS, YYEKEE (reference sequence). The CDR3 is CASSLDGQRANVLTF. The CDR3, as DNA: TGTGCCAGCAGCTTGGACGGTCAACGGGCCAACGTCCTGACTTTC. The full variable domain, with the rest looked up from reference TRBV5-5 and TRBJ2-6, is DAGVTQSPTHLIKTRGQQVTLRCSPISGHKSVSWYQQVLGQGPQFIFQYYEKEERGRGNFPDRFSARQFPNYSSELNVNALLLGDSALYLCASSLDGQRANVLTFGAGSRLTVL.

V and J are TRBV30 and TRBJ2-4; TRBD1 aligns across 8 bases. The CDR3 sequence is 19 residues long. V gave up 3 bases and J gave up 1 base; unmatched junction bases: 17. Germline V lookup: CDR1 GTSNPN, CDR2 SVGIG (reference sequence). In DNA, the CDR3 is TGTGCCTGGAGGGGGGGACAGGCAACCTCGGTCGGGGCCAAAAACATTCAGTACTTC. Protein: CAWRGGQATSVGAKNIQYF.

The rearrangement links TRBV6-6 to TRBJ2-1; 14 bases are shared with TRBD2. Per germline, CDR1 MNHNY and CDR2 SVGAGI (reference sequence). V shed 5 bases and J 9 bases; nucleotides not matched to a gene: 9. The CDR3 covers 16 residues. The CDR3 spells CASSPPGLAGVSEQFF. CDR3 nucleotide sequence: TGTGCCAGCAGTCCTCCGGGACTAGCGGGAGTAAGTGAGCAGTTCTTC.

The rearrangement links TRBV11-2 to TRBJ2-3; 10 bases fit TRBD2. CDR3 length: 15 amino acids. The V segment lost 5 bases and the J segment 4 bases; nucleotides outside the gene matches: 6. Germline-derived CDR1 and CDR2 are SGHAT and FQNNGV. The chain's CDR3 is CASSPGTSVPDTQYF. The DNA for the CDR3 is TGTGCCAGCAGCCCTGGGACTAGCGTCCCAGATACGCAGTATTTT. The entire variable domain, with the rest obtained from reference TRBV11-2 and TRBJ2-3, is as follows: EAGVAQSPRYKIIEKRQSVAFWCNPISGHATLYWYQQILGQGPKLLIQFQNNGVVDDSQLPKDRFSAERLKGVDSTLKIQPAKLEDSAVYLCASSPGTSVPDTQYFGPGTRLTVL.